This T cell receptor beta chain derives from a study of T cell responses to AZD1222 COVID-19 vaccine (dated by TCRdb to the early 2020s). Notes on the research overall: AZD1222 recipients whose second dose came at about 4 weeks and those whose second dose came at about 12 weeks were combined into one group, since spike-specific TCR depth and breadth did not differ between the two schedules. A total of around 240 trial participants underwent TCR sequencing, of whom about 200 had received two doses of AZD1222 and some 25 had received two doses of the MenACWY control vaccine. Trial participants were enrolled into age subgroups of 18-55, 56-69 and 70-plus years, which contained roughly 150, 30 and 60 TCR-sequenced participants, respectively. Overall study results and their limits: Participants were mostly white British and included more females than males, and it was suggested by the authors that clonal diversity may have been underestimated. Conclusions about previously exposed vaccinees are limited because only five to seven AZD1222 recipients were SARS-CoV-2 seropositive at baseline. A significant rise in spike-specific TCR breadth and depth was observed after two AZD1222 doses relative to day 0 and relative to MenACWY recipients. Because no samples from the day 14 peak response were available, repertoires could be characterized only after the peak T cell response. Reportedly, close to half of the unique spike-specific TCRs recognized epitopes lying outside the regions that are mutated in the B.1.351 and B.1.1.7 variants. The whole spike protein was spanned by vaccine-associated CD4 TCRs, and dominant responses were seen in regions 160-218 and 743-854. The 56-69-year group was small, and its depth increase did not reach significance, likely because of low power.

Reading the germline V gene gives CDR1 SGHRS and CDR2 YFSETQ. V is pared back by 3 bases and J by 6 bases, with 10 bases lying between the germline termini. The CDR3 runs 14 amino acids, cysteine and phenylalanine included. Of the read, only the CDR3 DNA is kept; its 42 bases are in frame from base 1. The time point tag for this specimen amounts to: baseline before first vaccination. The vaccinee samples were drawn from two UK trials, COV001 and COV002, one of which was a single-blind randomized controlled phase 2/3 trial testing AZD1222 (ChAdOx1 nCoV-19) in healthy adults. Trial participant PBMC samples were collected at day 0 and day 28 after the second dose for TCRbeta chain sequencing. The CDR3 regions of human TCRbeta chains were analyzed by immunosequencing. Regarding the original processing steps: TCRs in the repertoires were matched against a reference library of SARS-CoV-2-specific TCRs that had been generated with the MIRA antigen-specificity platform. Breadth was defined as the fraction of unique TCRs that were SARS-CoV-2-associated. Depth was defined as the fraction of total T cells that were SARS-CoV-2-associated. Using the MIRA data, each spike-specific TCR was mapped to the spike region that the TCR reacts to and placed in a CD4 or CD8 class. Log10-transformed breadth and depth values were compared by one-way ANOVA with Sidak's multiple comparisons tests. In its TCRdb copy, this immuneACCESS table keeps in-frame sequences only and misses some clones. Where compared with another copy, unresolved V genes explain less than half of these, and the others have no known cause. That table gives V, J and clone size, and the DNA gave D and trimming. This sample holds around 140,000 clones; over 90% were observed only once. More than 4.5% of the sample is held by the ten biggest clonotypes.

As for this clone: The antigen this receptor binds is unknown. No quality values exist for individual bases; no much larger clone is one base distant.

The sequencing here drew on peripheral blood, taken on day 0 of AZD1222 vaccination. The rearrangement joined TRBV5-1 to TRBJ1-6; the D gene remains uncertain. The sequence was collected from an adult in good health. The CDR3 reads as follows: CASSSRKGNSPLHF. The base sequence is TGCGCCAGCAGCTCGCGAAAGGGTAATTCACCCCTCCACTTT. When the CDR3 is completed using the reference TRBV5-1 and TRBJ1-6 genes on either side, the full variable domain is KAGVTQTPRYLIKTRGQQVTLSCSPISGHRSVSWYQQTPGQGLQFLFEYFSETQRNKGNFPGRFSGRQFSNSRSEMNVSTLELGDSALYLCASSSRKGNSPLHFGNGTRLTVT.